This T cell receptor (beta chain) was profiled in a study of T-cell reconstitution after alpha-beta-depleted transplantation in children. CDR3 length: 14 residues. Looked up from germline, CDR1 is MNHEY and CDR2 is SVGAGI. Trimming removed 0 bases from V and 5 bases from J, with 10 bases in between. This sample's TCRbeta library carried unique molecular identifier barcodes. TCRdb re-derived calls from the PCR reads in MiXCR, one entry per CDR3 protein. The sample contains about 600,000 distinct CDR3 sequences, 23% of which appear only once. Study-wide results and limits: Newly produced T cells mostly accounted for T-cell counts and diversity one year post-transplant.

Remarks on this clonotype: As yet, its antigen is unknown.

The sample here was PBMCs, mostly from graft donor cells, taken 360 days after TCRalphabeta/CD19-depleted stem cell transplant. The TCR was taken from a boy under two years old who had a stem cell transplant for acute myeloid leukemia, so the T cells may come from the graft donor. The chain is built from TRBV6-5 and TRBJ2-5; D gene uncertain. CDR3 coding DNA: TGTGCCAGCAGTTACTCTGTTACCGGGGAGACCCAGTACTTC. This encodes CASSYSVTGETQYF.